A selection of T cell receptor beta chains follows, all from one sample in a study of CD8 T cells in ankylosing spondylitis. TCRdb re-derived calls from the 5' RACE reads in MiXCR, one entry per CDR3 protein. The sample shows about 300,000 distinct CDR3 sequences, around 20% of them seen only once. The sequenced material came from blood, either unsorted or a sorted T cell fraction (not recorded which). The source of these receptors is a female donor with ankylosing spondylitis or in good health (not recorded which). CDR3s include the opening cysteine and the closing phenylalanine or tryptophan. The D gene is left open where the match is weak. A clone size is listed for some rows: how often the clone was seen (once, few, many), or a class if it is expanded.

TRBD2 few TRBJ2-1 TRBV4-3 CASSQEVVSGNEQFF TGCGCCAGCAGCCAAGAGGTAGTTAGCGGGAATGAGCAGTTCTTC
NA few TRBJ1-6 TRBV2 CASSEVRASNSPLHF TGTGCCAGCAGTGAGGTGCGGGCAAGCAATTCACCCCTCCACTTT
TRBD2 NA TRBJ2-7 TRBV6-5 CASSYDGGAPYEQYF TGTGCCAGCAGTTACGACGGGGGGGCTCCCTACGAGCAGTACTTC
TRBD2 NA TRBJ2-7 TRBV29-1 CSVDGGGNEQYF TGCAGCGTCGACGGCGGGGGGAACGAGCAGTACTTC
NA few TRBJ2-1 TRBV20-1 CSARSSAREQFF TGCAGTGCTAGATCTAGTGCGCGGGAGCAGTTCTTC
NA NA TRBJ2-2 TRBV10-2 CASTRGSPHTGELFF TGCGCCAGCACCAGGGGTAGCCCTCACACCGGGGAGCTGTTTTTT
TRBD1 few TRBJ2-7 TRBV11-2 CASSSGTGFYEQYF TGTGCCAGCAGCTCCGGGACAGGTTTTTACGAGCAGTACTTC
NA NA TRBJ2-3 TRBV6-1 CASADGNLGTDTQYF TGTGCCAGCGCGGATGGCAACCTCGGCACAGATACGCAGTATTTT
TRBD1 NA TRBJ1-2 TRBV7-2 CASSPAGTGGLSGYTF TGTGCCAGCAGCCCTGCCGGGACAGGGGGACTTAGTGGCTACACCTTC
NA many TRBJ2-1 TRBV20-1 CSASGSSYNEQFF TGCAGTGCTAGCGGGAGCTCCTACAATGAGCAGTTCTTC
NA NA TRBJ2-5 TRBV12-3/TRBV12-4 CASRLTRGVKETQYF TGTGCCAGTAGACTTACCAGGGGCGTAAAAGAGACCCAGTACTTC
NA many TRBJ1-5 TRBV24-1 CATSVGGVGQPQHF TGTGCCACCAGTGTAGGAGGGGTAGGTCAGCCCCAGCATTTT
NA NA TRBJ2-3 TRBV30 CAWSPLRTTDTQYF TGTGCCTGGAGCCCCCTTCGAACCACAGATACGCAGTATTTT
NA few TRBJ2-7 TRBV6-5 CASSYSQALDEQYF TGTGCCAGCAGTTACTCGCAGGCCCTTGATGAGCAGTACTTC
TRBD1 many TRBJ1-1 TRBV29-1 CSVGWDSENAF TGCAGCGTTGGATGGGACAGCGAAAACGCGTTT
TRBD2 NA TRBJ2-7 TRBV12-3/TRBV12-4 CASRRTSGDVYEQYF TGTGCCAGCAGAAGGACTAGCGGGGACGTCTACGAGCAGTACTTC
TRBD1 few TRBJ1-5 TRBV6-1 CASKGQGSDLSNQPQHF TGTGCCAGCAAAGGACAGGGGTCTGATCTTAGCAATCAGCCCCAGCATTTT
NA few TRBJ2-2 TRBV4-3 CASSLLANTGELFF TGCGCCAGCAGCTTGCTCGCGAACACCGGGGAGCTGTTTTTT
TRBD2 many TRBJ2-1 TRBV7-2 CASSRSGSIINEQFF TGTGCCAGCAGCCGTAGCGGGAGTATAATCAATGAGCAGTTCTTC
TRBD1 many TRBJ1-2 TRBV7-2 CASIPDRADGYTF TGTGCCAGCATCCCGGACAGGGCGGATGGCTACACCTTC
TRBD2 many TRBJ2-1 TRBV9 CASSTWTSGINEQFF TGTGCCAGCAGTACATGGACTAGCGGGATAAATGAGCAGTTCTTC
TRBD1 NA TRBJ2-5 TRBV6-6 CASRRQGAETQYF TGTGCCAGCAGGCGACAGGGGGCCGAGACCCAGTACTTC
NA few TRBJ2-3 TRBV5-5 CASSLERPSKDTQYF TGTGCCAGCAGCTTGGAAAGGCCATCCAAAGATACGCAGTATTTT
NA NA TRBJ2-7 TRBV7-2 CASSRPRETYEQYF TGTGCCAGCAGCCGACCCAGGGAGACCTACGAGCAGTACTTC
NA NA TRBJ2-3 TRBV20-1 CSARDPSGADTQYF TGCAGTGCTAGAGATCCATCTGGGGCAGATACGCAGTATTTT
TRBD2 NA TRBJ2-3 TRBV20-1 CSARGWTSGSADTQYF TGCAGTGCTAGAGGGTGGACTAGCGGGAGTGCAGATACGCAGTATTTT
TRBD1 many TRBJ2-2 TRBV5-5 CASSLRTGVGELFF TGTGCCAGCAGCTTGAGAACAGGGGTTGGGGAGCTGTTTTTT
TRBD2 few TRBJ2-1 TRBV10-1 CASTGAGGPLVNEQFF TGCGCCAGCACTGGAGCGGGAGGGCCCTTGGTAAATGAGCAGTTCTTC